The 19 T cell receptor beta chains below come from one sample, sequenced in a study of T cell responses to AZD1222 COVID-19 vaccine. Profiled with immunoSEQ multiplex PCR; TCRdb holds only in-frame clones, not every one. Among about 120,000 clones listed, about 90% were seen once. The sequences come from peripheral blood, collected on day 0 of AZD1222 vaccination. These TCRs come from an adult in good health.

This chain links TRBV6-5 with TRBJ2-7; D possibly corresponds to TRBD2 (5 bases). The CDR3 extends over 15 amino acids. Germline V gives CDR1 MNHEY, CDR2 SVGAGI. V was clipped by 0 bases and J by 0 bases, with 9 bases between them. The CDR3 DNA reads TGTGCCAGCAGTTACTCGACTATCAGCTCCTACGAGCAGTACTTC. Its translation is CASSYSTISSYEQYF.

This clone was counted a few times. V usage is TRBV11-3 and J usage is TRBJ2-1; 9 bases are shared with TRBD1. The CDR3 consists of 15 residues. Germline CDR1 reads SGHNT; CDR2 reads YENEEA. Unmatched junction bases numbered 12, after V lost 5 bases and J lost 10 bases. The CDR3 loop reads CASSKGQGNLREQFF. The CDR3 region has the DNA TGTGCCAGCAGCAAAGGACAGGGGAATCTTCGAGAGCAGTTCTTC.

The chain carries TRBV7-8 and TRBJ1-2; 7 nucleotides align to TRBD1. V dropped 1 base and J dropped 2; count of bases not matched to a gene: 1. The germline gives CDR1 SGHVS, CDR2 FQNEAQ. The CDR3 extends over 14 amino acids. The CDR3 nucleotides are TGTGCCAGCAGCTTAGGCAGGGGGAACTATGGCTACACCTTC. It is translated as CASSLGRGNYGYTF.

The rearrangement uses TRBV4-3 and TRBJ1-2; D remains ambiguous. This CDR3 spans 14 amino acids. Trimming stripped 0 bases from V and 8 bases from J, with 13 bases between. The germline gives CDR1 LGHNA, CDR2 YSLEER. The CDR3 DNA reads TGCGCCAGCAGCCAAGATCTCGATGGGCGCGGCTACACCTTC. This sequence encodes CASSQDLDGRGYTF.

The CDR3: CASSPTGATEAFF. The CDR3 DNA follows: TGTGCCAGCAGCCCAACAGGGGCCACTGAAGCTTTCTTT. V usage is TRBV28 and J usage is TRBJ1-1; 7 positions agree with TRBD1. CDR1 is MDHEN, CDR2 SYDVKM, per germline. V lost 6 bases and J lost 4; bases outside the gene matches: 5. This CDR3 region has 13 residues.

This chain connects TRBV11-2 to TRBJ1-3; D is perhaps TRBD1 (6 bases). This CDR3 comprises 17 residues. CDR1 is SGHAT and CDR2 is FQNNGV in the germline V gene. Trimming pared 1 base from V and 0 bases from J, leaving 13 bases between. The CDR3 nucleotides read TGTGCCAGCAGCTTAGGGGCCACAGGGAGCTCTGGAAACACCATATATTTT. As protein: CASSLGATGSSGNTIYF.

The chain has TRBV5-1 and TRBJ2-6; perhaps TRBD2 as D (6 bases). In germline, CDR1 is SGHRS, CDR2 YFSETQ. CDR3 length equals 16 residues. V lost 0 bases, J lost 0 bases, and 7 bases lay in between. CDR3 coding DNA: TGCGCCAGCAGCTTGGTCGGGAGCTCTGGGGCCAACGTCCTGACTTTC. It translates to CASSLVGSSGANVLTF.

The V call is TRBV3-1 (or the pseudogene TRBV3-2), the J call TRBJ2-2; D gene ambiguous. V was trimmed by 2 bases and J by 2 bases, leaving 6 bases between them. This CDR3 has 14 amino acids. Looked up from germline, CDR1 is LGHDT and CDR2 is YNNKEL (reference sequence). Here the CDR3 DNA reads TGTGCCAGCAGCCAACTGGCTAACACCGGGGAGCTGTTTTTT. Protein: CASSQLANTGELFF.

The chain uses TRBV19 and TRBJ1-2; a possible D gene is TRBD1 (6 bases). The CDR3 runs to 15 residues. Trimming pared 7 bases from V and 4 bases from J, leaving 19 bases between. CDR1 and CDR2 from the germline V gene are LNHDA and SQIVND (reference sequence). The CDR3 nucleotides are TGTGCCAGTATGTCGAAACAGGGACGCGGCTATGGCTACACCTTC. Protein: CASMSKQGRGYGYTF.

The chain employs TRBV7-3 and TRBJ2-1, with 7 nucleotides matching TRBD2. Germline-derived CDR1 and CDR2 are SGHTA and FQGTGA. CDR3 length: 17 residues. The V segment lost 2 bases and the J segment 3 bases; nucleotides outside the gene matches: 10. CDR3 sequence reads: CASSLREAGSYYNEQFF. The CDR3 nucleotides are TGTGCCAGCAGCTTACGTGAAGCGGGATCCTACTACAATGAGCAGTTCTTC.

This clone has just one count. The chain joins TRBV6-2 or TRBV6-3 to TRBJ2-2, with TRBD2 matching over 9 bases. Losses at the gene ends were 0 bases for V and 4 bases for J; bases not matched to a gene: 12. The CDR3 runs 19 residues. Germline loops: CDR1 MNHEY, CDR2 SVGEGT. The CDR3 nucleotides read TGTGCCAGCAGTTACTCCCTGCGGGAGGGCCCGTGGCTCACCGGGGAGCTGTTTTTT. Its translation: CASSYSLREGPWLTGELFF.

CDR3 in amino acids: CASSFSGTGYYGYTF. As DNA, the CDR3 is TGTGCCAGCAGTTTTTCCGGGACAGGTTATTATGGCTACACCTTC. This chain links TRBV7-2 with TRBJ1-2; 8 bases agree with TRBD1. V was pared by 6 bases and J by 5 bases, with 11 bases of the junction left unmatched. Germline V gene sequence: CDR1 SGHTA, CDR2 FQGNSA. The CDR3 sequence is 15 residues long.

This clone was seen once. The CDR3 DNA follows: TGTGCCAGCAGTTACGAGGGGCAGGACTATGGCTACACCTTC. Translation gives CASSYEGQDYGYTF. The V gene is TRBV6-2 or TRBV6-3, the J gene TRBJ1-2; possible D gene TRBD1, 5 bases. Trimming removed 2 bases at V and 3 bases at J, with 10 bases between. Germline V gene data show CDR1 as MNHEY and CDR2 as SVGEGT. The CDR3 contains 14 residues.

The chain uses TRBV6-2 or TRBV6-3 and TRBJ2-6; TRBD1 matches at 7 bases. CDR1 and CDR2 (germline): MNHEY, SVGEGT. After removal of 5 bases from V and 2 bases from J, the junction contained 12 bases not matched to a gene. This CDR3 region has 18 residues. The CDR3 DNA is TGTGCCAGCAGTCCAATCCTGGGTGACAGGGCTGGGGCCAACGTCCTGACTTTC. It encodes CASSPILGDRAGANVLTF.

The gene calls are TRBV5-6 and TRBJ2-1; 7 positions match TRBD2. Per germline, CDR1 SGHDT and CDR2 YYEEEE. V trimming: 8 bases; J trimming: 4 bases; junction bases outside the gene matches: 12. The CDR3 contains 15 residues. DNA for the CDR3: TGTGCCAGTCACCCCAACGGGGGGTTTTACAATGAGCAGTTCTTC. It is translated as CASHPNGGFYNEQFF. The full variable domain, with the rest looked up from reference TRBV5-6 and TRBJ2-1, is DAGVTQSPTHLIKTRGQQVTLRCSPKSGHDTVSWYQQALGQGPQFIFQYYEEEERQRGNFPDRFSGHQFPNYSSELNVNALLLGDSALYLCASHPNGGFYNEQFFGPGTRLTVL.

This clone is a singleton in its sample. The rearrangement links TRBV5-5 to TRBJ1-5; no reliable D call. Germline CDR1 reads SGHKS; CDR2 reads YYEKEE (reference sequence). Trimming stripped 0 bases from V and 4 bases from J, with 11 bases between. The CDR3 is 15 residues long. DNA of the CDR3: TGTGCCAGCAGCTTGGAGACGAGGGATAATCAGCCCCAGCATTTT. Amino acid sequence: CASSLETRDNQPQHF.

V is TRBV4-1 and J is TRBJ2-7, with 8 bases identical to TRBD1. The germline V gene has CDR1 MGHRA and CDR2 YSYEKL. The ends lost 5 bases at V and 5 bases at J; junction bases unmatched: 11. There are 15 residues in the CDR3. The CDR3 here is CASSSLRRGLDEQYF. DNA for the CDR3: TGCGCCAGCAGCTCCCTCCGCAGGGGGCTAGACGAGCAGTACTTC.

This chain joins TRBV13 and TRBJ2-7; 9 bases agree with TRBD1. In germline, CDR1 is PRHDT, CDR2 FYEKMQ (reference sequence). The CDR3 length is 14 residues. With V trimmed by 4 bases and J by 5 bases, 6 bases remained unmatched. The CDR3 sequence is CASSSNRGQNEQYF. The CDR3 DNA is TGTGCCAGCAGCTCAAACAGGGGGCAGAACGAGCAGTACTTC.

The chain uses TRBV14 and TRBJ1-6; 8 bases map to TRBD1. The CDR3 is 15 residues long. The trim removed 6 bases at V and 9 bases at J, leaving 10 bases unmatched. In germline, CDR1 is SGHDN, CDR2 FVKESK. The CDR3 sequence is CASSHGQGFSSPLHF. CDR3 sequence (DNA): TGTGCCAGCAGTCACGGACAGGGATTCAGTTCACCCCTCCACTTT.